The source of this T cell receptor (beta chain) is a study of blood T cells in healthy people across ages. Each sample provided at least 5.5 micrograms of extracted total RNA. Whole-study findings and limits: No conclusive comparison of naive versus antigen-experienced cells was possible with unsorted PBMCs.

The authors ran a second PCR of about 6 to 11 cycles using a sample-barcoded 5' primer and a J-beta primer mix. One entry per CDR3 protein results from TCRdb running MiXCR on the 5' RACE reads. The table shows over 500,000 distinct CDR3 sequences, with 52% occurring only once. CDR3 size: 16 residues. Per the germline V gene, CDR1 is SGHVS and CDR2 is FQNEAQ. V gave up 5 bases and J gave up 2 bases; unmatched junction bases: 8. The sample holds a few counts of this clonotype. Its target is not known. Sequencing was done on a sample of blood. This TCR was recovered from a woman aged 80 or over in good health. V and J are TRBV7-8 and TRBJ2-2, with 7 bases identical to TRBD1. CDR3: CASSKGQSTNTGELFF. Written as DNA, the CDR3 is TGTGCCAGCAGCAAGGGACAGTCAACCAACACCGGGGAGCTGTTTTTT.